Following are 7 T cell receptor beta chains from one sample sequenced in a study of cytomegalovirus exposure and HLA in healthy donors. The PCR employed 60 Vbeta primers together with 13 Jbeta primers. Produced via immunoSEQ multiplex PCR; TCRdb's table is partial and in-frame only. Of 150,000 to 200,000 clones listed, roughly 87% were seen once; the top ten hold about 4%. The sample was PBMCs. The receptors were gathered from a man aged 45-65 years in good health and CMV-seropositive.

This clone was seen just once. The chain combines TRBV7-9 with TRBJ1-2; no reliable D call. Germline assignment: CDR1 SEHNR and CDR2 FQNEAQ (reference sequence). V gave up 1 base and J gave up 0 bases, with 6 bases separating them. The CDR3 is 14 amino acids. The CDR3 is CASSLGQANYGYTF. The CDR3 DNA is TGTGCCAGCAGCTTAGGGCAGGCTAACTATGGCTACACCTTC. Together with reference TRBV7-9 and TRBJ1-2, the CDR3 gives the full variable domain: DTGVSQNPRHKITKRGQNVTFRCDPISEHNRLYWYRQTLGQGPEFLTYFQNEAQLEKSRLLSDRFSAERPKGSFSTLEIQRTEQGDSAMYLCASSLGQANYGYTFGSGTRLTVV.

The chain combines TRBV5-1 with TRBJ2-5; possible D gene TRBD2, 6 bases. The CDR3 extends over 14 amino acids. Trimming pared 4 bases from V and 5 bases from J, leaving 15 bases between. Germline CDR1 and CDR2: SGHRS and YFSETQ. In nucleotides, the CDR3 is TGCGCCAGCAGCAAGGAGGGGCGGGGTGAGACCCAGTACTTC. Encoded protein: CASSKEGRGETQYF.

CDR3 loop: CASSPSRAIGADTQYF. The CDR3 nucleotides are TGTGCCAGCAGCCCCTCTAGGGCAATAGGGGCAGATACGCAGTATTTT. This chain connects TRBV7-3 to TRBJ2-3; D possibly corresponds to TRBD1 (5 bases). Trimming left V 5 bases short and J 4 bases short, with 19 bases between. The germline V gene has CDR1 SGHTA and CDR2 FQGTGA. The CDR3 totals 16 residues.

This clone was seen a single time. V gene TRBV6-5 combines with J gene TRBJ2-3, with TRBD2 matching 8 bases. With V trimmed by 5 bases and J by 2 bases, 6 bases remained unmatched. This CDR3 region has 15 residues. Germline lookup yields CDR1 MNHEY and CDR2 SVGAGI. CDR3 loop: CASSRLAMNTDTQYF. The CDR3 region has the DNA TGTGCCAGCAGTCGACTAGCGATGAACACAGATACGCAGTATTTT.

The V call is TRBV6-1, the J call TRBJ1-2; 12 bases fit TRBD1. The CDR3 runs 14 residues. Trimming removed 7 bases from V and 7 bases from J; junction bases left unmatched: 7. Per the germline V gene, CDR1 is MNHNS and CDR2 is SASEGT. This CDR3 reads CASNLGQGAGGYTF. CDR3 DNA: TGTGCCAGCAACCTGGGACAGGGGGCTGGTGGCTACACCTTC.

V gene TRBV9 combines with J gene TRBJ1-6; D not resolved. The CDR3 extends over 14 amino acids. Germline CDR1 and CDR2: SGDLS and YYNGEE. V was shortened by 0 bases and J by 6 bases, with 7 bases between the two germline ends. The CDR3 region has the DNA TGTGCCAGCAGCGTAGCAGAAATTAATTCACCCCTCCACTTT. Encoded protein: CASSVAEINSPLHF.

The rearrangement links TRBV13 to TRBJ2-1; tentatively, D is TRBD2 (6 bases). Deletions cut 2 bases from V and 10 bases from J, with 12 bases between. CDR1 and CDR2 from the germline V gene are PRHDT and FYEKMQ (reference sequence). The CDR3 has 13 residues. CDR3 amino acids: CASSLSTAGEQFF. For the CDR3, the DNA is TGTGCCAGCAGCTTATCAACGGCGGGGGAGCAGTTCTTC.